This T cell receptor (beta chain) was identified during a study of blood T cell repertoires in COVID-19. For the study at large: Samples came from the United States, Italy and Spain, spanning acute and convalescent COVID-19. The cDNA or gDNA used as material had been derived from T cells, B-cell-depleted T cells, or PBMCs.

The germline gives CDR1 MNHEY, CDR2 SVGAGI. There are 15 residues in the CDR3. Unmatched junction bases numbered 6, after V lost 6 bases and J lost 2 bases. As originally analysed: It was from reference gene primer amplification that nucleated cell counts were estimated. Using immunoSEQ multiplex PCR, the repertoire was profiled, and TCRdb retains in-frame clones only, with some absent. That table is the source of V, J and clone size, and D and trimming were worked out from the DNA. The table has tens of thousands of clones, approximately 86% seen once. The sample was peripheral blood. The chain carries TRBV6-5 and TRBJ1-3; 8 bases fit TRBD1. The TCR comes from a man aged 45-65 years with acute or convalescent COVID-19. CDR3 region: CASRLQQGAGNTIYF. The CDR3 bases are TGTGCCAGCAGGCTTCAACAGGGGGCTGGAAACACCATATATTTT.